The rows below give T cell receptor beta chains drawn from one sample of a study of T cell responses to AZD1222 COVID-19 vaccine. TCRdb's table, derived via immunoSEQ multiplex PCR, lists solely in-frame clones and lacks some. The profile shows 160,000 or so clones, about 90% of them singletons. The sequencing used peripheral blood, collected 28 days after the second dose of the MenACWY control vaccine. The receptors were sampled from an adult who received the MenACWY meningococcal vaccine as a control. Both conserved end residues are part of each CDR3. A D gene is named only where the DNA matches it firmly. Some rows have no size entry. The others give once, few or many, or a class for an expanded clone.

CDR3 DNA: TGTGCCAGCAGCAAATGTGGGACAGGATCCTACAATGAGCAGTTCTTC
CDR3 protein: CASSKCGTGSYNEQFF
D gene: .
J gene: TRBJ2-1
clone size: once
V gene: TRBV21-1

CDR3 DNA: TGTGCCAGCAGTTACGGGGGAAATGAAAAACTGTTTTTT
CDR3 protein: CASSYGGNEKLFF
D gene: .
J gene: TRBJ1-4
clone size: .
V gene: TRBV6-5

CDR3 DNA: TGTGCCAGCAGTGAATGGGTTGATAATTGGCCACCCCTCCACTTT
CDR3 protein: CASSEWVDNWPPLHF
D gene: .
J gene: TRBJ1-6
clone size: .
V gene: TRBV6-1

CDR3 DNA: TGTGCCTGGAGTGACAGCATCGAGCAGTACTTC
CDR3 protein: CAWSDSIEQYF
D gene: .
J gene: TRBJ2-7
clone size: .
V gene: TRBV30

CDR3 DNA: TGTGCCAGCAGTTACTCTAACCTCCGGGACAGGGGATATGGCTACACCTTC
CDR3 protein: CASSYSNLRDRGYGYTF
D gene: TRBD1
J gene: TRBJ1-2
clone size: .
V gene: TRBV6-2/TRBV6-3

CDR3 DNA: TGTGCCAGCAGTCAACACCAGGCAGGCAACTACGAGCAGTACTTC
CDR3 protein: CASSQHQAGNYEQYF
D gene: .
J gene: TRBJ2-7
clone size: .
V gene: TRBV6-2/TRBV6-3

CDR3 DNA: TGTGCCAGTAGGTCCGGGACTAGGAACACCGGGGAGCTGTTTTTT
CDR3 protein: CASRSGTRNTGELFF
D gene: TRBD2
J gene: TRBJ2-2
clone size: .
V gene: TRBV19

CDR3 DNA: TGTGCCAGCAGCTTAGGTGAGGCCTACGAGCAGTACTTC
CDR3 protein: CASSLGEAYEQYF
D gene: .
J gene: TRBJ2-7
clone size: .
V gene: TRBV7-2

CDR3 DNA: TGTGCCAGCAGCCGGGGACTTGACACTGAAGCTTTCTTT
CDR3 protein: CASSRGLDTEAFF
D gene: .
J gene: TRBJ1-1
clone size: .
V gene: TRBV7-9

CDR3 DNA: TGTGCCACTACCGGCCCGGGGGAGCAGTTCTTC
CDR3 protein: CATTGPGEQFF
D gene: .
J gene: TRBJ2-1
clone size: few
V gene: TRBV7-2

CDR3 DNA: TGTGCCAGTAGGGTCTATTCCTCCTACGAGCAGTACTTC
CDR3 protein: CASRVYSSYEQYF
D gene: .
J gene: TRBJ2-7
clone size: once
V gene: TRBV6-5

CDR3 DNA: TGTGCCTGGAGGGGCGAACGGGAGGGTTCAGCAGATACGCAGTATTTT
CDR3 protein: CAWRGEREGSADTQYF
D gene: TRBD2
J gene: TRBJ2-3
clone size: .
V gene: TRBV30

CDR3 DNA: TGTGCCAGCAGTCTCAGGGAGGGAGGAAACACCATATATTTT
CDR3 protein: CASSLREGGNTIYF
D gene: .
J gene: TRBJ1-3
clone size: .
V gene: TRBV27

CDR3 DNA: TGTGCCAGCAGCAAAGGGTGGTGCTTAGCGGGAATCTATGACGAGCAGTACTTC
CDR3 protein: CASSKGWCLAGIYDEQYF
D gene: .
J gene: TRBJ2-7
clone size: .
V gene: TRBV21-1

CDR3 DNA: TGTGCCAGCAGCCAAGATTTCAGGGTCTATGGCTACACCTTC
CDR3 protein: CASSQDFRVYGYTF
D gene: .
J gene: TRBJ1-2
clone size: .
V gene: TRBV3-1/TRBV3-2

CDR3 DNA: TGCAGTGCTAGGAGTTTTGGTGAGCAGTTCTTC
CDR3 protein: CSARSFGEQFF
D gene: .
J gene: TRBJ2-1
clone size: .
V gene: TRBV20-1

CDR3 DNA: TGCGCCAGCAGTCCAGACAGATCATCTGGAAACACCATATATTTT
CDR3 protein: CASSPDRSSGNTIYF
D gene: .
J gene: TRBJ1-3
clone size: .
V gene: TRBV10-1

CDR3 DNA: TGTGCCAGCAGCCCAGGGGTGAACACTGAAGCTTTCTTT
CDR3 protein: CASSPGVNTEAFF
D gene: .
J gene: TRBJ1-1
clone size: .
V gene: TRBV12-3/TRBV12-4

CDR3 DNA: TGTGCCAGCAGCTTTTCTCGGTTTCTAGCGGGAGAAAACGAGCAGTACTTC
CDR3 protein: CASSFSRFLAGENEQYF
D gene: TRBD2
J gene: TRBJ2-7
clone size: once
V gene: TRBV7-8

CDR3 DNA: TGTGCCACCAGCCTCATTAGGACAGGGAAAGCAACTGAAGCTTTCTTT
CDR3 protein: CATSLIRTGKATEAFF
D gene: TRBD1
J gene: TRBJ1-1
clone size: .
V gene: TRBV24-1

CDR3 DNA: TGCGCCAGCAGCAGTTTCGGACAGGGAAACACTGAAGCTTTCTTT
CDR3 protein: CASSSFGQGNTEAFF
D gene: TRBD1
J gene: TRBJ1-1
clone size: .
V gene: TRBV5-1

CDR3 DNA: TGTGCCAGCAGCCCTCGGACGGAGAATTCACCCCTCCACTTT
CDR3 protein: CASSPRTENSPLHF
D gene: .
J gene: TRBJ1-6
clone size: .
V gene: TRBV9

CDR3 DNA: TGTGCCAGCAGTGAACTTTACTACCTCCCGCGCACAGATACGCAGTATTTT
CDR3 protein: CASSELYYLPRTDTQYF
D gene: .
J gene: TRBJ2-3
clone size: .
V gene: TRBV6-1

CDR3 DNA: TGTGCCAGCGTTCCGCCCGGGCTCGAGACCCAGTACTTC
CDR3 protein: CASVPPGLETQYF
D gene: .
J gene: TRBJ2-5
clone size: once
V gene: TRBV6-5

CDR3 DNA: TGCAGCGTCATCCGGGACGCTAGAACCGAGCAGTACTTC
CDR3 protein: CSVIRDARTEQYF
D gene: .
J gene: TRBJ2-7
clone size: .
V gene: TRBV29-1

CDR3 DNA: TGTGCCAGCACAGGGGGATTTTATTATGGCTACACCTTC
CDR3 protein: CASTGGFYYGYTF
D gene: TRBD1
J gene: TRBJ1-2
clone size: .
V gene: TRBV28

CDR3 DNA: TGTGCCAGCAGCTTCGGGACAGCCAATCAGCCCCAGCATTTT
CDR3 protein: CASSFGTANQPQHF
D gene: TRBD1
J gene: TRBJ1-5
clone size: .
V gene: TRBV7-3

CDR3 DNA: TGCGCCAGCAGCCAAGATGGGCAGTCGGACGAGCAGTACTTC
CDR3 protein: CASSQDGQSDEQYF
D gene: .
J gene: TRBJ2-7
clone size: .
V gene: TRBV4-3